The rows below give T cell receptor beta chains drawn from one sample of a study of T cells after yellow fever vaccination. TCRdb processed the 5' RACE reads anew with MiXCR; each CDR3 protein has one entry. In the table there are hundreds of thousands of distinct CDR3 sequences, over 3.5% of which are singletons. This sample comprised PBMCs, obtained 5 days after the yellow fever booster vaccination. All receptors come from a man between 18 and 35 years old who received the YFV17D yellow fever vaccine. Each CDR3 is given with its conserved first and last residue. D genes are given only for firm matches. Only some rows state a clone size, as once, few, many or a class for expanded clones.

D	V	size	J	CDR3	DNA
NA	TRBV7-8	NA	TRBJ2-1	CASGRSSYNEQFF	TGTGCCAGCGGCCGGAGCTCCTACAATGAGCAGTTCTTC
TRBD1	TRBV7-7	NA	TRBJ2-1	CASSSGQGSSNEQFF	TGTGCTAGCAGCTCCGGACAGGGAAGTAGCAATGAGCAGTTCTTC
NA	TRBV10-3	many	TRBJ2-7	CAISERAQKTYEQYF	TGTGCCATCAGTGAGCGGGCACAGAAAACCTACGAGCAGTACTTC
NA	TRBV4-3	few	TRBJ2-6	CASSQDLRRQLDSGANVLTF	TGCGCCAGCAGCCAAGATCTCAGAAGACAGCTGGATTCTGGGGCCAACGTCCTGACTTTC
NA	TRBV9	many	TRBJ2-2	CASSPSGTGELFF	TGTGCCAGCAGCCCCTCGGGGACCGGGGAGCTGTTTTTT
NA	TRBV13	many	TRBJ2-7	CASSLTPYSYEQYF	TGTGCCAGCAGCTTAACCCCATACTCCTACGAGCAGTACTTC
NA	TRBV14	few	TRBJ1-1	CASSQGLAFF	TGTGCCAGCAGCCAAGGGCTTGCTTTCTTT
NA	TRBV27	few	TRBJ2-3	CASQTGRDTQYF	TGTGCCAGTCAGACGGGGCGGGATACGCAGTATTTT
NA	TRBV6-1	many	TRBJ1-5	CASSELGKDQPQHF	TGTGCCAGCAGTGAACTTGGGAAGGATCAGCCCCAGCATTTT
TRBD2	TRBV4-3	NA	TRBJ2-3	CASSQGQGLAGADTQYF	TGCGCCAGCAGCCAGGGTCAGGGACTAGCGGGCGCAGATACGCAGTATTTT
NA	TRBV24-1	few	TRBJ2-3	CATSKGDTQYF	TGTGCCACCTCCAAGGGGGATACGCAGTATTTT
NA	TRBV28	many	TRBJ2-1	CASSRPGQNEQFF	TGTGCCAGCAGTCGCCCTGGCCAAAATGAGCAGTTCTTC
NA	TRBV12-3/TRBV12-4	NA	TRBJ1-2	CASSFEGRGYTF	TGTGCCAGCAGTTTTGAGGGTAGGGGCTACACCTTC
NA	TRBV4-3	NA	TRBJ2-2	CASSQGSSGRELFF	TGCGCCAGCAGCCAAGGCTCTTCAGGGCGGGAGCTGTTTTTT
NA	TRBV4-3	many	TRBJ2-3	CASSQDRRGWHTQYF	TGCGCCAGCAGCCAAGATCGGCGGGGTTGGCATACGCAGTATTTT
TRBD1	TRBV6-2/TRBV6-3	many	TRBJ1-5	CASRLQGARPQHF	TGTGCCAGCAGGTTGCAGGGGGCAAGGCCCCAGCATTTT
TRBD1	TRBV27	few	TRBJ1-2	CASRSTGWGGYTF	TGTGCCAGCAGATCGACAGGGTGGGGTGGCTACACCTTC
NA	TRBV4-1	few	TRBJ2-4	CASSQEGSGRTALGRNQYF	TGCGCCAGCAGCCAAGAGGGGTCCGGGCGAACAGCCCTGGGGCGGAATCAGTACTTC
NA	TRBV3-1	few	TRBJ1-5	CASSQENNQPQHF	TGTGCCAGCAGCCAAGAGAACAATCAGCCCCAGCATTTT
NA	TRBV6-5	few	TRBJ2-1	CASTSRHLNEQFF	TGTGCCAGCACCTCAAGGCACCTCAATGAGCAGTTCTTC
NA	TRBV9	NA	TRBJ1-4	CASGPAGAGEKLFF	TGTGCCAGCGGGCCTGCGGGGGCCGGTGAAAAACTGTTTTTT
TRBD1	TRBV25-1	NA	TRBJ1-2	CASNRQGDDYGYTF	TGTGCCAGCAACCGACAGGGGGACGACTATGGCTACACCTTC
TRBD2	TRBV20-1	few	TRBJ2-1	CSATLAGGINEQFF	TGCAGTGCTACCCTAGCGGGGGGAATCAATGAGCAGTTCTTC
NA	TRBV15	many	TRBJ1-3	CATSRDFNTIYF	TGTGCCACCAGCAGAGATTTCAACACCATATATTTT
NA	TRBV10-3	many	TRBJ1-2	CAISESNGGYTF	TGTGCCATCAGTGAGTCGAATGGCGGCTACACCTTC
TRBD1	TRBV5-1	many	TRBJ2-3	CASSLQGAGRLIDTQYF	TGCGCCAGCAGCTTGCAGGGGGCAGGACGTTTAATAGATACGCAGTATTTT
NA	TRBV9	few	TRBJ1-2	CASSADTGPNYGYTF	TGTGCCAGCAGCGCCGACACAGGGCCCAACTATGGCTACACCTTC
NA	TRBV3-1	NA	TRBJ2-2	CASSQGTYTGELFF	TGTGCCAGCAGCCAGGGTACATACACCGGGGAGCTGTTTTTT
NA	TRBV10-3	NA	TRBJ1-6	CAISEMVSPLHF	TGTGCCATCAGTGAGATGGTCTCACCCCTCCACTTT
NA	TRBV5-1	NA	TRBJ1-5	CASSRGTEQPQLF	TGCGCCAGCAGCCGCGGGACGGAGCAGCCCCAGCTTTTT
TRBD2	TRBV7-2	few	TRBJ2-7	CASSLAGLGYEQYF	TGTGCCAGCAGCTTAGCGGGACTAGGCTACGAGCAGTACTTC
TRBD1	TRBV7-2	NA	TRBJ2-7	CASSSAGGTYEQYF	TGTGCCAGCAGCTCGGCAGGGGGAACCTACGAGCAGTACTTC
NA	TRBV11-2	many	TRBJ2-1	CASSPGPLAKEDNEQFF	TGTGCCAGCAGCCCAGGGCCCCTAGCAAAAGAAGACAATGAGCAGTTCTTC
NA	TRBV5-1	NA	TRBJ1-4	CASSLDLGSGEKLFF	TGCGCCAGCAGCTTGGATCTCGGGTCAGGTGAAAAACTGTTTTTT
TRBD1	TRBV20-1	few	TRBJ1-5	CSAAQGASSNQPQHF	TGCAGTGCTGCTCAGGGGGCGTCAAGCAATCAGCCCCAGCATTTT
TRBD2	TRBV5-1	few	TRBJ2-2	CASSLSRGILVGELFF	TGCGCCAGCAGCTTGTCGCGGGGGATCCTTGTCGGGGAGCTGTTTTTT
NA	TRBV20-1	few	TRBJ1-6	CSARDGPSRNSPLHF	TGCAGTGCTAGAGATGGCCCCAGTCGTAATTCACCCCTCCACTTT
NA	TRBV12-3/TRBV12-4	many	TRBJ2-7	CASRGQPVEQYF	TGTGCCAGCCGTGGACAGCCTGTCGAGCAGTACTTC
NA	TRBV6-1	NA	TRBJ1-5	CASSSLGNNQPQHF	TGTGCCAGCTCCTCGTTAGGCAACAATCAGCCCCAGCATTTT
NA	TRBV6-2/TRBV6-3	NA	TRBJ1-1	CASSTPRAGRNTEAFF	TGTGCCAGCAGTACCCCACGGGCAGGGCGGAACACTGAAGCTTTCTTT
NA	TRBV10-3	few	TRBJ1-6	CAISVVQESSPLHF	TGTGCCATCAGCGTCGTCCAGGAAAGTTCACCCCTCCACTTT
TRBD1	TRBV7-4	NA	TRBJ2-7	CASSLRGTGYGYEQYF	TGTGCCAGCAGCTTACGGGGGACAGGGTATGGTTACGAGCAGTACTTC
NA	TRBV12-3/TRBV12-4	few	TRBJ1-4	CASSLSGRTNEKLFF	TGTGCCAGCAGTTTATCCGGAAGAACTAATGAAAAACTGTTTTTT
NA	TRBV7-2	NA	TRBJ2-1	CASSPQGMAPSNEQFF	TGTGCCAGCAGCCCCCAGGGGATGGCCCCCTCTAATGAGCAGTTCTTC
NA	TRBV12-3/TRBV12-4	many	TRBJ2-7	CASSLGGDLGEQYF	TGTGCCAGCAGTTTAGGGGGGGACCTCGGCGAGCAGTACTTC
TRBD1	TRBV7-7	many	TRBJ2-2	CASSPGTGIGELFF	TGTGCCAGCAGCCCCGGGACAGGGATCGGGGAGCTGTTTTTT
TRBD1	TRBV4-1	NA	TRBJ1-1	CASSQVSGQGDTEAFF	TGCGCCAGCAGCCAAGTATCGGGACAGGGGGACACTGAAGCTTTCTTT
NA	TRBV7-6	few	TRBJ1-1	CASSQRASLNTEAFF	TGTGCCAGCAGTCAACGAGCCTCCTTGAACACTGAAGCTTTCTTT
NA	TRBV24-1	few	TRBJ2-5	CATSPKVGGYDSETQYF	TGTGCCACCAGTCCTAAGGTTGGGGGTTACGACTCAGAGACCCAGTACTTC
TRBD1	TRBV6-5	once	TRBJ2-5	CASSYWQGARETQYF	TGTGCCAGCAGTTACTGGCAGGGGGCTAGGGAGACCCAGTACTTC
TRBD1	TRBV7-2	once	TRBJ1-4	CASSVDRGNEKLFF	TGTGCCAGCAGCGTCGACAGGGGTAATGAAAAACTGTTTTTT
NA	TRBV20-1	few	TRBJ1-1	CSASRILDTEAFF	TGCAGTGCTAGTAGGATCCTGGACACTGAAGCTTTCTTT
NA	TRBV6-6	few	TRBJ2-3	CASRGFPSTDTQYF	TGTGCCAGCCGGGGATTTCCTAGCACAGATACGCAGTATTTT
NA	TRBV7-6	many	TRBJ2-7	CASSLTGLNEQYF	TGTGCCAGCAGCTTAACCGGTCTAAACGAGCAGTACTTC